The 29 T cell receptor beta chains presented below share a single source sample, sequenced in a study of CD8 T cell repertoires and HIV-1 epitope variants. These receptors lack a known antigen. Profiling relied on immunoSEQ multiplex PCR, and the TCRdb table lists in-frame clones only, not all of them. Of around 7,000 clones listed, 66% are singletons. Material: cultured CD8+ T cells derived from PBMCs. Receptor source: a male donor with HIV.

This clone was seen only a few times. V usage is TRBV4-3 and J usage is TRBJ2-7; D gene uncertain. Germline CDR1 reads LGHNA; CDR2 reads YSLEER. Trimming removed 0 bases from V and 3 bases from J, with 6 bases in between. This CDR3 has 13 amino acids. Written as DNA, the CDR3 is TGCGCCAGCAGCCAAGAATTAAGCTACGAGCAGTACTTC. This gives the protein CASSQELSYEQYF.

Only a few counts were recorded for this clone. The V gene is TRBV27, the J gene TRBJ2-7; D may be TRBD2 (5 bases). Trimming shortened V by 2 bases and J by 6 bases, and 14 bases separated the two germline ends. This CDR3 is built from 14 residues. Germline V gene lookup returns CDR1 MNHEY and CDR2 SMNVEV (reference sequence). CDR3 nucleotide sequence: TGTGCCAGCAGTTTAGCCGGAGGAATCAGCGAGCAGTACTTC. This gives the protein CASSLAGGISEQYF.

The gene calls are TRBV10-2 and TRBJ1-4; no clear D. Germline V gives CDR1 WSHSY, CDR2 SAAADI. Trimming left V 4 bases short and J 0 bases short, with 6 bases between. This CDR3 is 14 amino acids long. CDR3 sequence reads: CASSVSATNEKLFF. As DNA, the CDR3 is TGCGCCAGCAGTGTATCCGCAACTAATGAAAAACTGTTTTTT.

The V gene is TRBV19, the J gene TRBJ1-4; D is unresolved. Germline V gives CDR1 LNHDA, CDR2 SQIVND (reference sequence). Trimming pared 3 bases from V and 6 bases from J, leaving 11 bases between. This CDR3 spans 14 amino acids. Here the CDR3 reads CASSIPFTDEKLFF. Written as DNA, the CDR3 is TGTGCCAGTAGTATCCCTTTCACGGATGAAAAACTGTTTTTT.

In this sample, this clone turned up a few times. The chain links TRBV13 to TRBJ2-2; D remains unclear. The CDR3 is 14 amino acids. CDR1 is PRHDT and CDR2 is FYEKMQ in the germline V gene (reference sequence). Between the trimmed V and J ends, which lost 0 bases and 2 bases, there was a span of 4 bases. CDR3 loop: CASSLGGNTGELFF. DNA of the CDR3: TGTGCCAGCAGCTTAGGAGGAAACACCGGGGAGCTGTTTTTT.

The V gene is TRBV4-3, the J gene TRBJ2-7; no reliable D call. Trimming removed 4 bases from V and 3 bases from J, with 10 bases in between. The CDR3 is 13 residues long. Germline V gives CDR1 LGHNA, CDR2 YSLEER. CDR3 sequence (DNA): TGCGCCAGCAGCCGTATACTCGACTACGAGCAGTACTTC. This sequence encodes CASSRILDYEQYF.

The gene calls are TRBV7-6 and TRBJ2-3; 7 positions match TRBD1. CDR1 is SGHVS, CDR2 FNYEAQ, per germline. There are 14 residues in the CDR3. Unmatched junction bases numbered 5, after V lost 6 bases and J lost 2 bases. The CDR3 loop is CASSMTGPTDTQYF. CDR3 coding DNA: TGTGCCAGCAGTATGACAGGGCCCACAGATACGCAGTATTTT.

The chain links TRBV9 to TRBJ2-3, with D possibly TRBD1 on 6 matching bases. CDR1 is SGDLS, CDR2 YYNGEE, per germline. Deletions cut 0 bases from V and 1 base from J, with 6 bases between. CDR3 length: 14 amino acids. The CDR3 DNA sequence: TGTGCCAGCAGCGTAGAGGGGGGCACAGATACGCAGTATTTT. This encodes CASSVEGGTDTQYF.

The sample holds one count of this clone. This chain links TRBV18 with TRBJ1-1; D is uncertain. V was cut by 1 base and J by 0 bases, with 15 bases left in between. Germline CDR1 reads KGHSH; CDR2 reads LQKENI. This CDR3 spans 17 amino acids. The CDR3, as DNA: TGTGCCAGCTCACCACTGGTCTCTGGGGTCCTGAACACTGAAGCTTTCTTT. It codes for CASSPLVSGVLNTEAFF.

This chain joins TRBV9 and TRBJ1-1; TRBD1 is a possible D gene (6 bases). The CDR3 sequence is 14 residues long. The V gene's germline CDR1 is SGDLS and CDR2 YYNGEE. V lost 1 base to trimming and J lost 3 bases, with 10 bases between them. This chain's CDR3 is CASSVRGDDTEAFF. CDR3 in DNA: TGTGCCAGCAGCGTAAGGGGGGACGACACTGAAGCTTTCTTT. Complete variable domain (other parts from reference TRBV9 and TRBJ1-1): DSGVTQTPKHLITATGQRVTLRCSPRSGDLSVYWYQQSLDQGLQFLIQYYNGEERAKGNILERFSAQQFPDLHSELNLSSLELGDSALYFCASSVRGDDTEAFFGQGTRLTVV.

V gene TRBV2 combines with J gene TRBJ2-1; D might be TRBD1 (5 bases). V gave up 1 base and J gave up 6 bases, with 10 bases separating them. The length of the CDR3 is 14 residues. Germline V gives CDR1 SNHLY, CDR2 FYNNEI. CDR3 protein: CASSEGAGPNEQFF. For the CDR3, the DNA is TGTGCCAGCAGTGAAGGGGCAGGGCCCAATGAGCAGTTCTTC.

A few counts support this clone. The V call is TRBV4-2, the J call TRBJ1-2; a possible D gene is TRBD1 (6 bases). The V end was cut by 4 bases, the J end by 3 bases, with 24 bases between. Germline CDR1 LGHNA, CDR2 YNFKEQ. The CDR3 length is 18 residues. CDR3 coding DNA: TGTGCCAGCAGCCTCGACAGGTCCGGGGAGGTTTATGACTATGGCTACACCTTC. Encoded protein: CASSLDRSGEVYDYGYTF.

This clone has only one observation. In nucleotides, the CDR3 is TGTGCCAGCAAAAAGCCTGACCCAACCTACGAGCAGTACTTC. Translation: CASKKPDPTYEQYF. J is TRBJ2-7 and V is TRBV6-5; D remains ambiguous. The CDR3 is 14 residues long. The V and J ends lost 7 bases and 2 bases respectively, with 15 bases between them. The germline V gene encodes CDR1 MNHEY and CDR2 SVGAGI.

The genes are TRBV6-5 and TRBJ2-7; D ambiguous. The V end lost 2 bases, the J end lost 3 bases, and 14 bases lay between the germline ends. The germline CDR1 and CDR2 sequences are MNHEY and SVGAGI. The CDR3 sequence is 15 residues long. The CDR3 region has the DNA TGTGCCAGCAGTTACCGACTGCTAGTAGGCTACGAGCAGTACTTC. Its protein product is CASSYRLLVGYEQYF.

The chain joins TRBV28 to TRBJ1-2; D is unresolved. Germline V gene lookup returns CDR1 MDHEN and CDR2 SYDVKM. V dropped 6 bases and J dropped 7 bases, with 18 bases sitting between them. The CDR3 is 14 residues long. The CDR3 region has the DNA TGTGCCAGCAGCCCCGTAGTAATGGTTCGTGGCTACACCTTC. Translating gives CASSPVVMVRGYTF.

This clone turned up a few times. The chain combines TRBV9 with TRBJ2-2; D is ambiguous. The CDR3 loop spans 15 amino acids. Trimming removed 7 bases from V and 1 base from J, with 14 bases in between. Germline V gives CDR1 SGDLS, CDR2 YYNGEE. The CDR3 DNA reads TGTGCCAGCTCGGAAGGGTTCTGGAACACCGGGGAGCTGTTTTTT. This encodes CASSEGFWNTGELFF.

The chain carries TRBV2 and TRBJ1-2; a possible D gene is TRBD1 (5 bases). This CDR3 is built from 12 residues. Trimming cost V 6 bases and J 5 bases, with 10 bases left between them. CDR1 is SNHLY and CDR2 is FYNNEI in the germline V gene. The CDR3 DNA follows: TGTGCCAGCAGAGGGGCGAGGTATGGCTACACCTTC. It is translated as CASRGARYGYTF.

In DNA, the CDR3 is TGTGCCAGCAGCCTCCCCCGGGGTCCGGGAGATACGCAGTATTTT. This encodes CASSLPRGPGDTQYF. This chain joins TRBV7-9 and TRBJ2-3; D may be TRBD2 (5 bases). The CDR3 is 15 amino acids. Germline CDR1 SEHNR, CDR2 FQNEAQ (reference sequence). With 5 bases removed from V and 5 bases from J, the gap between germline ends came to 17 bases.

This clone has only a few counts. This chain links TRBV19 with TRBJ1-5; D unresolved. CDR3 length: 14 amino acids. V was trimmed by 7 bases and J by 2 bases, leaving 12 bases between them. Germline CDR1 is LNHDA and CDR2 is SQIVND (reference sequence). The CDR3 loop reads CASTIFNGNQPQHF. For the CDR3, the DNA is TGTGCCAGTACTATTTTTAATGGCAATCAGCCCCAGCATTTT.

Judged by abundance, this clone is large (0.1 to 1%). The rearrangement joins TRBV7-9 to TRBJ2-7, with D hard to call. V was pared by 5 bases and J by 5 bases, with 16 bases between. The germline CDR1 and CDR2 sequences are SEHNR and FQNEAQ (reference sequence). The CDR3 is 14 residues long. The CDR3 protein is CASSPRGVLDEQYF. In nucleotides, the CDR3 is TGTGCCAGCAGCCCCAGAGGTGTCTTGGACGAGCAGTACTTC.

The J gene is TRBJ2-3, the V gene TRBV19; D call uncertain. CDR3 length equals 16 residues. In germline, CDR1 is LNHDA, CDR2 SQIVND (reference sequence). V was shortened by 5 bases and J by 6 bases, with 21 bases between the two germline ends. The CDR3 DNA reads TGTGCCAGTAGTGCCCTCAGCGCTAGTACGGGTGATACGCAGTATTTT. Translated, it gives CASSALSASTGDTQYF. The entire variable domain, with the rest obtained from reference TRBV19 and TRBJ2-3, is as follows: DGGITQSPKYLFRKEGQNVTLSCEQNLNHDAMYWYRQDPGQGLRLIYYSQIVNDFQKGDIAEGYSVSREKKESFPLTVTSAQKNPTAFYLCASSALSASTGDTQYFGPGTRLTVL.

The chain couples TRBV27 to TRBJ2-7; 10 nucleotides match TRBD2. CDR1 and CDR2 from the germline V gene are MNHEY and SMNVEV (reference sequence). With V trimmed by 6 bases and J by 2 bases, 4 bases remained unmatched. The CDR3 totals 14 residues. The CDR3 bases are TGTGCCAGCAGGGTTAGCGGGGGGACCTACGAGCAGTACTTC. This sequence encodes CASRVSGGTYEQYF.

The chain uses TRBV19 and TRBJ1-1; tentatively, D is TRBD1 (5 bases). CDR3 length equals 16 residues. The germline V and J ends were trimmed by 5 bases and 5 bases, with 21 bases remaining between them. CDR1 is LNHDA, CDR2 SQIVND, per germline (reference sequence). The CDR3 loop is CASSRGTRRGSTEAFF. CDR3 sequence (DNA): TGTGCCAGTAGTCGCGGGACTAGGAGGGGAAGTACTGAAGCTTTCTTT. The whole variable domain, remainder taken from reference TRBV19 and TRBJ1-1, is DGGITQSPKYLFRKEGQNVTLSCEQNLNHDAMYWYRQDPGQGLRLIYYSQIVNDFQKGDIAEGYSVSREKKESFPLTVTSAQKNPTAFYLCASSRGTRRGSTEAFFGQGTRLTVV.

The chain links TRBV5-3 to TRBJ1-1; 7 bases match TRBD1. TRBV5-3 is known as an ORF, though its function is uncertain. The J segment lost 1 base and the V segment lost 8 bases, leaving 5 bases of the junction unmatched. This CDR3 has 13 residues. CDR3 coding DNA: TGTGCCAGCAGCCGACAGGGGAACACTGAAGCTTTCTTT. Its translation is CASSRQGNTEAFF.

The rearrangement joins TRBV7-9 to TRBJ2-1; 10 bases map to TRBD2. Germline V gives CDR1 SEHNR, CDR2 FQNEAQ (reference sequence). With 2 bases clipped from V and 7 bases from J, the junction kept 2 bases outside the gene matches. The CDR3 covers 14 residues. CDR3 DNA: TGTGCCAGCAGCTTAACGGGACTAGCGAATGAGCAGTTCTTC. It specifies CASSLTGLANEQFF.

The sample holds a few counts of this clone. V usage is TRBV6-6 and J usage is TRBJ1-2; 8 bases are shared with TRBD1. The CDR3 loop spans 16 amino acids. The junction had 9 bases not matched to a gene; V was cut back by 0 bases and J by 6 bases. Germline V gene lookup returns CDR1 MNHNY and CDR2 SVGAGI (reference sequence). The CDR3 nucleotides are TGTGCCAGCAGTTACTCCTTGCCAGGGGGCGCGGATGGCTACACCTTC. Translated, it gives CASSYSLPGGADGYTF.

This chain links TRBV19 with TRBJ2-1, with a tentative D call TRBD2 (6 bases). There are 13 residues in the CDR3. In germline, CDR1 is LNHDA, CDR2 SQIVND (reference sequence). V was clipped by 1 base and J by 5 bases, with 6 bases between them. The CDR3 DNA follows: TGTGCCAGTAGTATAGGGGGGGACAATGAGCAGTTCTTC. The encoded protein is CASSIGGDNEQFF.

This clone is medium-sized. The chain uses TRBV6-1 and TRBJ2-2; D may be TRBD1 (5 bases). CDR1 and CDR2 from the germline V gene are MNHNS and SASEGT. V was shortened by 0 bases and J by 1 base, with 6 bases between the two germline ends. This CDR3 is built from 15 residues. CDR3 in DNA: TGTGCCAGCAGTGAAGCAGGGGAGAACACCGGGGAGCTGTTTTTT. Translation gives CASSEAGENTGELFF.

This clone was seen a handful of times. J is TRBJ1-6 and V is TRBV4-3, with D perhaps TRBD1 (5 bases). The CDR3 is 16 residues long. With 1 base removed from V and 13 bases from J, the gap between germline ends came to 20 bases. The germline V gene encodes CDR1 LGHNA and CDR2 YSLEER. CDR3 protein: CASSQVVGTATLPLHF. The DNA for the CDR3 is TGCGCCAGCAGCCAAGTTGTAGGGACTGCCACGCTTCCCCTCCACTTT.